This section outlines one T cell receptor (beta chain) sequence together with its context. The antigen is unknown. After removal of 5 bases from V and 7 bases from J, the junction contained 11 bases not matched to a gene. Germline-derived CDR1 and CDR2 are MNHNY and SVGAGI (reference sequence). There are 15 residues in the CDR3. This specimen comes from a study of cytomegalovirus exposure and HLA in healthy donors. Study-wide findings and caveats: Earlier findings revealed that most TCR beta V segments proved productive either about 87% or about 30% of the time.

PCR amplification relied on 60 Vbeta primers (plus 13 Jbeta primers). The data were produced by immunoSEQ multiplex PCR, yet TCRdb's version contains in-frame clones alone and is incomplete. The data show 69,000 or so clones, approximately 80% seen once. The origin of this receptor is a man between 18 and 29 years old in good health and CMV-seronegative. The specimen sequenced was PBMCs. The rearrangement links TRBV6-6 to TRBJ1-2; 9 nucleotides line up with TRBD1. The CDR3 region is CASSLPPGQGRGYTF. As DNA, the CDR3 is TGTGCCAGCAGTCTACCTCCGGGACAGGGACGTGGCTACACCTTC.